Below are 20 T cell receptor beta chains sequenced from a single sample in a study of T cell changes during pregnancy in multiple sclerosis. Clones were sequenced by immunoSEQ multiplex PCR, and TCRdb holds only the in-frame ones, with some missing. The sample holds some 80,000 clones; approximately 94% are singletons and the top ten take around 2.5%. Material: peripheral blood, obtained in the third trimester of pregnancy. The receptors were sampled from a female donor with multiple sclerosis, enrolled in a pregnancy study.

CDR3 bases: TGTGCCATCAGGGACTTCGGGGGGGCCAGCTCCTACAATGAGCAGTTCTTC. This translates into CAIRDFGGASSYNEQFF. The rearrangement joins TRBV10-3 to TRBJ2-1, with 8 bases identical to TRBD2. The germline V gene encodes CDR1 ENHRY and CDR2 SYGVKD. The junction had 10 bases not matched to a gene; V was cut back by 6 bases and J by 0 bases. This CDR3 is built from 17 residues.

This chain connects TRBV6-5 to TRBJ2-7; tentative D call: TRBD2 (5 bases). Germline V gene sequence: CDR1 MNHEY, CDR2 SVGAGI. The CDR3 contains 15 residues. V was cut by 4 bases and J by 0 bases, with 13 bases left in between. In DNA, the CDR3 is TGTGCCAGCAGTTCGGCCATCGGGGACTCCTACGAGCAGTACTTC. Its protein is CASSSAIGDSYEQYF.

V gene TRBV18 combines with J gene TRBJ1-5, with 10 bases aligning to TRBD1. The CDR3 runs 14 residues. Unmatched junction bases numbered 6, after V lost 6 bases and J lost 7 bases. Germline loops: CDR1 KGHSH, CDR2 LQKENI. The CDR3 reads CASSSGTGEQPQHF. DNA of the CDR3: TGTGCCAGCTCGAGCGGGACAGGGGAACAGCCCCAGCATTTT.

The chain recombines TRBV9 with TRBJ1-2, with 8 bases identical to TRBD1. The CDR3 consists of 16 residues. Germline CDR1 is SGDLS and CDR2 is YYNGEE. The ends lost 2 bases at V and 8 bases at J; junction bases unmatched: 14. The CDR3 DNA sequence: TGTGCCAGCAGCGTTACCGACAGGGGCCGGGTCGGCGGCTACACCTTC. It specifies CASSVTDRGRVGGYTF. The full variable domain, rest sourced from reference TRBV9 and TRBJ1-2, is DSGVTQTPKHLITATGQRVTLRCSPRSGDLSVYWYQQSLDQGLQFLIQYYNGEERAKGNILERFSAQQFPDLHSELNLSSLELGDSALYFCASSVTDRGRVGGYTFGSGTRLTVV.

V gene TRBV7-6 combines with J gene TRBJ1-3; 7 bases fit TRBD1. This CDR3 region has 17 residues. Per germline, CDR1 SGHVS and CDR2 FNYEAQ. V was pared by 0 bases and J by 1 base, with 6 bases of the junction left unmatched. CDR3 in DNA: TGTGCCAGCAGCTTAGCAGGGGGCACGTTATCTGGAAACACCATATATTTT. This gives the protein CASSLAGGTLSGNTIYF.

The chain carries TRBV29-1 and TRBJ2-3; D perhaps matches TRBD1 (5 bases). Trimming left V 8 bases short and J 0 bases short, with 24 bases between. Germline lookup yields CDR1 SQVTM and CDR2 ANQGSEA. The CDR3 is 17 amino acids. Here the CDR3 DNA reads TGCAGCCTCGTTGAGTTAGGGCCACCAGGGAGCACAGATACGCAGTATTTT. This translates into CSLVELGPPGSTDTQYF.

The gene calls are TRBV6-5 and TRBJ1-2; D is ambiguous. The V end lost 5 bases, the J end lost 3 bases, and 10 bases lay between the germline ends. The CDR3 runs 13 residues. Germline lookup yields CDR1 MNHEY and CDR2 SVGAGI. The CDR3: CASSGLEDYGYTF. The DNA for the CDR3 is TGTGCCAGCAGTGGCCTTGAGGACTATGGCTACACCTTC.

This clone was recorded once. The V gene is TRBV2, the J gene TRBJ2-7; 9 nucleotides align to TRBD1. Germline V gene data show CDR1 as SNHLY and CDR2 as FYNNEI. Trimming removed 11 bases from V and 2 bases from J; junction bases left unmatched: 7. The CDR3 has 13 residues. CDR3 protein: CACGTGNPYEQYF. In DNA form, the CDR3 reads TGTGCCTGCGGGACAGGGAACCCCTACGAGCAGTACTTC.

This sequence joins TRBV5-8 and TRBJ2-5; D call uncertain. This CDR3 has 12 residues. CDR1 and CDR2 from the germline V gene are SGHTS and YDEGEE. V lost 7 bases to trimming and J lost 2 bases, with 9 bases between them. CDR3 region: CASGNTQETQYF. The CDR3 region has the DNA TGTGCCAGCGGCAACACGCAAGAGACCCAGTACTTC.

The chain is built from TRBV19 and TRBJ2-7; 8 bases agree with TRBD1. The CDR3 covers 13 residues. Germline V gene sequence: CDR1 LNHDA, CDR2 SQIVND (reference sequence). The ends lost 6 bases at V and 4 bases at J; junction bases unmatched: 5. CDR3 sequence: CASSRTGSYEQYF. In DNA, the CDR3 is TGTGCCAGTAGCCGGACAGGGTCTTACGAGCAGTACTTC.

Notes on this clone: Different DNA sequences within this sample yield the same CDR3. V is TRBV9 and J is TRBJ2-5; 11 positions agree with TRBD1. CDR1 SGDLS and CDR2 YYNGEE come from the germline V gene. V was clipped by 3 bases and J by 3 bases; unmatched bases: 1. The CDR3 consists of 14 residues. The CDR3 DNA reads TGTGCCAGCAGCGGGGGACAGGGGGAAGAGACCCAGTACTTC. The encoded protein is CASSGGQGEETQYF.

CDR3 in DNA: TGTGCCAGCAGCTTACAGGGGGCGCGACGTGAAAAACTGTTTTTT. Translating it yields CASSLQGARREKLFF. The chain couples TRBV5-6 to TRBJ1-4, with 9 bases fitting TRBD1. Germline CDR1 and CDR2: SGHDT and YYEEEE. CDR3 length equals 15 residues. Unmatched junction bases numbered 6, after V lost 2 bases and J lost 7 bases.

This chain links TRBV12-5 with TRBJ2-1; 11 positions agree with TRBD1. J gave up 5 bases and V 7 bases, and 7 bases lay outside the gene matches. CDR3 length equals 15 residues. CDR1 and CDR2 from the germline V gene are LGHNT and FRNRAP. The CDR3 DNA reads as TGTGCTAGTGCCTGGGGACAGGGGGGCCACAATGAGCAGTTCTTC. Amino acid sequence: CASAWGQGGHNEQFF.

CDR3 DNA: TGTGCTAGTGGCCGGGAGGGAATGCGCCTGTTCTACGAGCAGTACTTC. Translation gives CASGREGMRLFYEQYF. The rearrangement uses TRBV12-5 and TRBJ2-7; 8 bases match TRBD2. The V gene's germline CDR1 is LGHNT and CDR2 FRNRAP. The CDR3 has 16 residues. The V segment lost 6 bases and the J segment 3 bases; nucleotides outside the gene matches: 13. Full variable domain (remainder filled in from reference TRBV12-5 and TRBJ2-7): DARVTQTPRHKVTEMGQEVTMRCQPILGHNTVFWYRQTMMQGLELLAYFRNRAPLDDSGMPKDRFSAEMPDATLATLKIQPSEPRDSAVYFCASGREGMRLFYEQYFGPGTRLTVT.

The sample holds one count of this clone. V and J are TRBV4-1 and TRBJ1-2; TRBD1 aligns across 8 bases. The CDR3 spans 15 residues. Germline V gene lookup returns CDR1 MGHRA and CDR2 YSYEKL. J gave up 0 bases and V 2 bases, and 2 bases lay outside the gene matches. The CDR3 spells CASSQTGGSNYGYTF. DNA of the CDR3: TGCGCCAGCAGCCAAACAGGGGGTTCTAACTATGGCTACACCTTC.

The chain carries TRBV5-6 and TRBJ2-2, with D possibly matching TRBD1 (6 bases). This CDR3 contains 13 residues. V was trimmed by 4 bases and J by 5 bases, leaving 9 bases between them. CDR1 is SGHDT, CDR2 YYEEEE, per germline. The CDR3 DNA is TGTGCCAGCAGCCCAGGGGAAACCGGGGAGCTGTTTTTT. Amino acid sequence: CASSPGETGELFF.

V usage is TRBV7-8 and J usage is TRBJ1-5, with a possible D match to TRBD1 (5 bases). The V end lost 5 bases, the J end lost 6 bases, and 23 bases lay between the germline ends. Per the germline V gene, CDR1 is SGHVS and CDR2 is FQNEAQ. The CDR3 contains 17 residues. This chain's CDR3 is CASSPSIRGTGSQPQHF. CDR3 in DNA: TGTGCCAGCAGCCCTAGTATCCGGGGGACGGGGAGTCAGCCCCAGCATTTT.

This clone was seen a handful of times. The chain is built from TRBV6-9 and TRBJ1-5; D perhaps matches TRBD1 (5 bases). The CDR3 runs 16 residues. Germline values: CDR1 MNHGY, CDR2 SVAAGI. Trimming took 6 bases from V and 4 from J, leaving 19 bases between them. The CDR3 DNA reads TGTGCCAGCAGACTTACCGGGACTAAGCCTAATCAGCCCCAGCATTTT. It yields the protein CASRLTGTKPNQPQHF.

The CDR3 protein is CASRGLGRSGTKNIQYF. The CDR3, as DNA: TGCGCCAGCAGAGGGCTGGGGAGATCCGGGACCAAAAACATTCAGTACTTC. This chain uses TRBV23-1 with TRBJ2-4; D is possibly TRBD2 (5 bases). TRBV23-1 is annotated as an ORF whose role is uncertain. Trimming took 6 bases from V and 2 from J, leaving 20 bases between them. The CDR3 contains 17 residues.

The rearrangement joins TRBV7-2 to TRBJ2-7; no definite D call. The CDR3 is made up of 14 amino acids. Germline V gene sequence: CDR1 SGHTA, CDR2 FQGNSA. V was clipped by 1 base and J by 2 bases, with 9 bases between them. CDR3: CASSLDGLTYEQYF. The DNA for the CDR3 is TGTGCCAGCAGCTTAGATGGGCTTACCTACGAGCAGTACTTC. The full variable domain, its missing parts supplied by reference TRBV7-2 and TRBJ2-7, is GAGVSQSPSNKVTEKGKDVELRCDPISGHTALYWYRQSLGQGLEFLIYFQGNSAPDKSGLPSDRFSAERTGGSVSTLTIQRTQQEDSAVYLCASSLDGLTYEQYFGPGTRLTVT.